Below, one TCR beta chain is given with its context. The specificity of this receptor is unknown. No base qualities exist here, and no much larger clone lies one base off it. The CDR1 and CDR2 encoded by the germline V gene are SGDLS and YYNGEE. Deletion took 3 bases off V and 2 bases off J, with a span of 12 bases between the germline ends. Spanning cysteine to phenylalanine, the CDR3 consists of 15 amino acids. Solely the CDR3 DNA is kept, with 45 bases framed from the first base. This entry is derived from a study of control samples from healthy donors and cancer patients (dated by TCRdb to 2019 to 2021). The receptor library was made with the immunoSEQ multiplex PCR assay. TCRdb re-hosts the immuneACCESS table, in-frame sequences only. Its copies lack some clones; in the studies checked, an unresolved V gene accounts for under half of them, and the cause for the rest is not known. Present in this sample are roughly 120,000 clones, 70% to 90% of which were seen just once. Over 2% of the sample goes to the ten largest clones.

The receptor was derived from a woman in her seventies in good health. Sequencing was carried out using blood. The rearrangement combines TRBV9 with TRBJ1-3, with an unclear D gene assignment. The CDR3 loop reads CASSESLETGNTIYF. The nucleotide sequence is given as TGTGCCAGCAGCGAGAGCCTGGAAACTGGAAACACCATATATTTT.